This TCR beta chain was documented in a study of blood T cell repertoires in COVID-19 (dated by TCRdb to the early 2020s). Regarding the study in general: The collaborator samples originated in the United States, Italy and Spain and spanned the acute and convalescent phases of COVID-19. The material from the prospective study consisted of cDNA or gDNA derived from T cells, B-cell-depleted T cells, or PBMCs. Deeply sampled blood TCRbeta repertoires from subjects exposed to, actively infected with, or recovered from COVID-19 were included in the dataset. The repertoires were released in a freely available public database intended as a resource for research on the immune response to SARS-CoV-2. Samples were obtained from the ongoing ImmuneRACE study (first 160 participants) and from 1,200 or so subjects provided by 6 global collaborators. Nearly every sample came with metadata listing a de-identified subject ID, COVID-19 status, age in years and sex. Where available, HLA class I and class II types were taken from metadata supplied by the sample provider and were not determined by assay-based typing. The paper as a whole reports these results and caveats: How much clinical and demographic metadata was included differed by source and by participant, and the metadata was provided uncurated.

The immunoSEQ Assay, a bias-controlled multiplex PCR, was used to amplify TCRbeta CDR3 regions from genomic DNA. As for the original processing: Within the assay, amplification of reference gene primers was used to estimate how many nucleated cells each sample contained. Sequence reads were collapsed and filtered to measure the absolute abundance of every unique TCRbeta CDR3 rearrangement. Productive Simpson clonality was computed per sample as the square root of Simpson's diversity index over productive rearrangements. TCRdb stores this immuneACCESS table with in-frame sequences only. Part of the clones is absent; in the studies checked, under half of the shortfall reflects unresolved V genes, and no reason is known for the rest. V, J and clone size are taken as reported in that table, and D and trimming were inferred from the DNA itself. This sample lists about 12,000 clones; 72% were detected once. About 9.5% of the sample is taken by the ten largest.

CDR1 and CDR2 are read off the germline V gene as SNHLY and FYNNEI. Including cysteine and phenylalanine, the CDR3 has 14 amino acids. Only the CDR3 portion is preserved as DNA: 42 bases, with reading frame beginning at the first base. Trimming at the junction amounts to 3 bases on V and 6 bases on J, and the germline ends lie 12 bases apart. One collaborating source in Seattle enrolled patients during active infection and followed them longitudinally through the course of disease. The collaborating institutions used their own protocols to collect whole blood in K2EDTA tubes. For TCRbeta analysis, collaborators shipped samples as frozen whole blood, isolated PBMCs, or DNA extracted from either of those sample types. This clone was detected only once. No antigen is known for it. The record has no base qualities; no much larger clone is one base away.

The chain uses TRBV2 and TRBJ2-1; the D gene is not confidently resolved. Input material: peripheral blood. This clonotype was sampled from a man in his sixties with COVID-19, enrolled during active disease. The CDR3 region: CASSEYTTGNEQFF. The DNA reads as follows: TGTGCCAGCAGTGAGTACACCACGGGCAATGAGCAGTTCTTC.